A single sample gave rise to the 15 T cell receptor beta chains below, sequenced in a study of T cell changes during pregnancy in multiple sclerosis. Using immunoSEQ multiplex PCR, the repertoire was profiled, and TCRdb retains in-frame clones only, with some absent. The table lists about 39,000 clones, roughly 93% of them singletons, with 0.35% in the top ten. The sequencing used CD4+ T cells from peripheral blood mononuclear cells, collected after pregnancy. These receptors were collected from a female donor with multiple sclerosis, enrolled in a pregnancy study.

The V and J genes are TRBV29-1 and TRBJ2-7; no firm D call. The CDR3 loop spans 14 amino acids. Trimming pared 2 bases from V and 3 bases from J, leaving 14 bases between. Per the germline V gene, CDR1 is SQVTM and CDR2 is ANQGSEA. CDR3 amino acids: CSVEPGGGDYEQYF. In DNA form, the CDR3 reads TGCAGCGTTGAACCTGGCGGCGGAGACTACGAGCAGTACTTC.

This chain joins TRBV18 and TRBJ1-1, with 7 nucleotides matching TRBD1. The V segment lost 2 bases and the J segment 3 bases; nucleotides outside the gene matches: 3. The V gene's germline CDR1 is KGHSH and CDR2 LQKENI. The CDR3 spans 14 residues. The CDR3, as DNA: TGTGCCAGCTCACCAACAGGGGATGACACTGAAGCTTTCTTT. Protein product: CASSPTGDDTEAFF.

This chain uses TRBV28 with TRBJ2-7, with 8 nucleotides matching TRBD1. Germline values: CDR1 MDHEN, CDR2 SYDVKM. The CDR3 loop spans 13 amino acids. After removal of 4 bases from V and 4 bases from J, the junction contained 3 bases not matched to a gene. The CDR3 coding sequence is TGTGCCAGCAGTTCCGGACAGGGTTACGAGCAGTACTTC. Its translation: CASSSGQGYEQYF.

The chain combines TRBV5-1 with TRBJ2-2; D not resolved. Germline V gives CDR1 SGHRS, CDR2 YFSETQ. V was cut by 4 bases and J by 0 bases, with 10 bases left in between. The CDR3 loop spans 15 amino acids. The CDR3 nucleotides are TGCGCCAGCAGCGACCTCCGGGCGAACACCGGGGAGCTGTTTTTT. Protein sequence: CASSDLRANTGELFF.

The V and J genes are TRBV2 and TRBJ1-5; 8 bases match TRBD1. The germline V gene has CDR1 SNHLY and CDR2 FYNNEI. The CDR3 has 15 residues. With 7 bases clipped from V and 8 bases from J, the junction kept 13 bases outside the gene matches. CDR3 DNA sequence: TGTGCCAGCACCATGACAGGGGTCGGCGTGAAGCCCCAGCATTTT. This sequence encodes CASTMTGVGVKPQHF.

This clone was seen just once. V and J are TRBV15 and TRBJ1-3; D ambiguous. V dropped 5 bases and J dropped 0 bases, with 8 bases sitting between them. Germline CDR1 LNHNV, CDR2 YYDKDF (reference sequence). The CDR3 is 14 residues long. The DNA of the CDR3 is TGTGCCACCAGCGAAAAGAGCTCTGGAAACACCATATATTTT. Residues: CATSEKSSGNTIYF.

This chain joins TRBV6-5 and TRBJ2-1; 7 bases line up with TRBD1. Germline V gene lookup returns CDR1 MNHEY and CDR2 SVGAGI. Trimming took 0 bases from V and 3 from J; bases not matched to a gene: 5. The CDR3 sequence is 16 residues long. CDR3 sequence (DNA): TGTGCCAGCAGTTACTCGAGACAGGGCGTCTACAATGAGCAGTTCTTC. Translated, it gives CASSYSRQGVYNEQFF.

This clone is a singleton in its sample. V gene TRBV7-2 combines with J gene TRBJ2-3; TRBD1 might be the D (5 bases). Germline CDR1 reads SGHTA; CDR2 reads FQGNSA. This CDR3 has 16 residues. V shed 5 bases and J shed 0 bases, with 15 bases lying between them. CDR3 amino acids: CASSRGAITSTDTQYF. In DNA, the CDR3 is TGTGCCAGCAGCCGTGGGGCTATCACTAGCACAGATACGCAGTATTTT.

V usage is TRBV19 and J usage is TRBJ1-2; the match to TRBD1 covers 8 bases. This CDR3 comprises 18 residues. With 6 bases clipped from V and 0 bases from J, the junction kept 15 bases outside the gene matches. Per germline, CDR1 LNHDA and CDR2 SQIVND (reference sequence). The DNA of the CDR3 is TGTGCCAGTAGGGGCGGCAGGGGGCGCGTGGAGGCTAACTATGGCTACACCTTC. This codes for CASRGGRGRVEANYGYTF.

The J gene is TRBJ1-2, the V gene TRBV11-2; a possible D gene is TRBD1 (5 bases). The germline gives CDR1 SGHAT, CDR2 FQNNGV. V was pared by 3 bases and J by 5 bases, with 10 bases between. This CDR3 region has 13 residues. This CDR3 is CASSLWGGYGYTF. Written as DNA, the CDR3 is TGTGCCAGCAGCTTGTGGGGGGGTTATGGCTACACCTTC.

The chain joins TRBV19 to TRBJ2-1; TRBD1 agrees at 7 bases. The germline V gene encodes CDR1 LNHDA and CDR2 SQIVND (reference sequence). The CDR3 spans 13 residues. Unmatched junction bases numbered 6, after V lost 3 bases and J lost 10 bases. CDR3 in amino acids: CASSIDRVDEQFF. In DNA form, the CDR3 reads TGTGCCAGTAGTATCGACAGGGTTGACGAGCAGTTCTTC.

The chain employs TRBV5-6 and TRBJ1-2, with a tentative D call TRBD1 (5 bases). Germline V CDR1 and CDR2: SGHDT, YYEEEE. V was cut by 3 bases and J by 8 bases, with 14 bases left in between. This CDR3 is built from 13 residues. The CDR3 DNA follows: TGTGCCAGCAGCTCAGCAGGGTCCCTGGGCTACACCTTC. This gives the protein CASSSAGSLGYTF.

This chain's CDR3 is CATSRESGNSPLHF. CDR3 DNA sequence: TGTGCCACCAGCAGAGAGTCAGGAAATTCACCCCTCCACTTT. This chain connects TRBV15 to TRBJ1-6; D is undetermined. Trimming removed 0 bases at V and 7 bases at J, with 7 bases between. Germline V lookup: CDR1 LNHNV, CDR2 YYDKDF (reference sequence). The length of the CDR3 is 14 residues.

This clone was detected a few times. The CDR3 region is CSTGEGGEGYTF. The CDR3 nucleotides are TGCAGCACCGGGGAGGGAGGCGAAGGCTACACCTTC. The V and J genes are TRBV29-1 and TRBJ1-2; D gene ambiguous. The V gene lost 8 bases and the J gene lost 8 bases, with 18 bases spanning the gap. The CDR3 contains 12 residues. The germline V gene encodes CDR1 SQVTM and CDR2 ANQGSEA.

The chain employs TRBV4-1 and TRBJ2-3; tentatively, D is TRBD2 (6 bases). V shed 4 bases and J shed 4 bases, with 12 bases lying between them. This CDR3 spans 14 amino acids. CDR1 is MGHRA, CDR2 YSYEKL, per germline. The CDR3 nucleotides read TGCGCCAGCAGCCTTTCTAGCGTTGCAGATACGCAGTATTTT. Protein: CASSLSSVADTQYF.